One sample yielded the 3 T cell receptor beta chains listed below, sequenced in a study of Ad26.COV2.S vaccination and SARS-CoV-2 variants. This sample's treatment: some 19 received Ad26.COV2.S at low or high dose, single or two shots; about 5 received placebo; per-sample allocation not given. Day 63 following the first vaccine or placebo injection was when the samples were taken. Assay used: immunoSEQ multiplex PCR; TCRdb lists only in-frame clones, some missing. The table records 350,000 to 500,000 clones, 90% of them present only once. The sample here was peripheral blood, taken in a trial of Ad26.COV2.S vaccine versus placebo. The receptors shown here come from a person between 18 and 65 years old who received the Ad26.COV2.S COVID-19 vaccine or a placebo.

This clone occurred once. This sequence joins TRBV5-1 and TRBJ2-1; a possible D gene is TRBD2 (6 bases). The CDR3 consists of 16 residues. The ends were cut back, 3 bases at V and 7 bases at J, with 20 bases in the middle. Germline CDR1 is SGHRS and CDR2 is YFSETQ. The CDR3 region has the DNA TGCGCCAGCAGCTCCCCCTTGGGAACTAGCAGAAATGAGCAGTTCTTC. Translation gives CASSSPLGTSRNEQFF.

This clone has only a few counts. The rearrangement joins TRBV6-2 or TRBV6-3 to TRBJ2-7, with D possibly matching TRBD2 (6 bases). The CDR3 contains 13 residues. The V and J ends lost 5 bases and 5 bases respectively, with 13 bases between them. The V gene's germline CDR1 is MNHEY and CDR2 SVGEGT. This CDR3 reads CASSGTSQDEQYF. DNA for the CDR3: TGTGCCAGCAGTGGGACTTCGCAGGACGAGCAGTACTTC.

This clone came up a few times. The chain recombines TRBV12-3 or TRBV12-4 with TRBJ2-5; D uncertain. This CDR3 comprises 12 residues. The V end was cut by 6 bases, the J end by 8 bases, with 13 bases between. CDR3 nucleotides: TGTGCCAGCAGCCCAATAGCAGGAACCCAGTACTTC. Translated: CASSPIAGTQYF.